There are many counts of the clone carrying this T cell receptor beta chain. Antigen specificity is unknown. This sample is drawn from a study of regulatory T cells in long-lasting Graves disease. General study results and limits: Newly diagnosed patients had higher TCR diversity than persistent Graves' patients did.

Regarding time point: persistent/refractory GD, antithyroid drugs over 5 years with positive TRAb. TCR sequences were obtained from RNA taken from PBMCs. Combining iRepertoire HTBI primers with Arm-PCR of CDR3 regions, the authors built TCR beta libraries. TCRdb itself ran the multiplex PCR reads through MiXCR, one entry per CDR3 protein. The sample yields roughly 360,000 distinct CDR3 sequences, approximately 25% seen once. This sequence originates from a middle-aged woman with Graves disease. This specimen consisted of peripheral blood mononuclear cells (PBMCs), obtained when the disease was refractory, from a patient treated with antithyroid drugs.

CDR3 nucleotide sequence: TGTGCCAGCAGTTCAATCCATACGGTTAGTAGCAATCAGCCCCAGCATTTT. It translates to CASSSIHTVSSNQPQHF. This sequence joins TRBV28 and TRBJ1-5; unclear D gene. CDR3 length: 17 amino acids. Between the trimmed V and J ends, which lost 4 bases and 0 bases, there was a span of 16 bases. Germline assignment: CDR1 MDHEN and CDR2 SYDVKM. The full variable domain, completed using reference TRBV28 and TRBJ1-5, is DVKVTQSSRYLVKRTGEKVFLECVQDMDHENMFWYRQDPGLGLRLIYFSYDVKMKEKGDIPEGYSVSREKKERFSLILESASTNQTSMYLCASSSIHTVSSNQPQHFGDGTRLSIL.